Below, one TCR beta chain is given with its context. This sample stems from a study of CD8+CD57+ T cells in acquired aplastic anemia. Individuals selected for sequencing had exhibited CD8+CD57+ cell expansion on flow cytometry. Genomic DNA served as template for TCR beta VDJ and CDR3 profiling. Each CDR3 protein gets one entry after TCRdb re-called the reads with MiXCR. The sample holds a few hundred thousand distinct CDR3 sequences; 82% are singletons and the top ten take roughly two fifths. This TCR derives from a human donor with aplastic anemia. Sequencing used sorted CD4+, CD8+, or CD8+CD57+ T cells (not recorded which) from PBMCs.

The CDR3 sequence is CASSLTRQSTDTQYF. CDR3 nucleotides: TGTGCCAGCAGCTTAACTAGACAGAGCACAGATACGCAGTATTTT. The chain recombines TRBV5-8 with TRBJ2-3; the D gene could be TRBD1 or TRBD2 (5 bases each). This CDR3 has 15 residues. CDR1 SGHTS and CDR2 YDEGEE come from the germline V gene. V dropped 2 bases and J dropped 0 bases, with 10 bases sitting between them. Full variable domain (missing parts from reference TRBV5-8 and TRBJ2-3): EAGVTQSPTHLIKTRGQQATLRCSPISGHTSVYWYQQALGLGLQFLLWYDEGEERNRGNFPPRFSGRQFPNYSSELNVNALELEDSALYLCASSLTRQSTDTQYFGPGTRLTVL.